These 17 T cell receptor beta chains originate from one sample sequenced in a study of blood T cells in healthy people across ages. PCR was performed a second time for about 6 to 12 cycles using a sample-barcoded 5' primer and a J-beta primer mix. A single record per CDR3 protein comes from TCRdb applying MiXCR to the 5' RACE reads. Of about 1.5 million distinct CDR3 sequences listed, 40% to 45% are singletons. Sequenced input: blood. The source of these receptors is a woman aged 18-29 years in good health.

The genes are TRBV5-5 and TRBJ2-1; 13 nucleotides match TRBD2. Germline CDR1 is SGHKS and CDR2 is YYEKEE (reference sequence). This CDR3 region has 14 residues. V trimming: 4 bases; J trimming: 15 bases; junction bases outside the gene matches: 10. The CDR3 reads CASSPLTSGRGLFF. The CDR3 nucleotides read TGTGCCAGCAGCCCTCTCACTAGCGGGAGGGGGTTGTTCTTC.

This clonotype was observed a few times. This chain uses TRBV20-1 with TRBJ2-5; D not resolved. This CDR3 has 12 amino acids. Per the germline V gene, CDR1 is DFQATT and CDR2 is SNEGSKA (reference sequence). Trimming shortened V by 4 bases and J by 11 bases, and 17 bases separated the two germline ends. CDR3 in DNA: TGCAGTGCTAATCTACAGTACAATGAGCAGTACTTC. Translating it yields CSANLQYNEQYF.

This rearrangement joins TRBV2 to TRBJ2-3, with a weak D call TRBD1 (6 bases). Deletions cut 2 bases from V and 2 bases from J, with 14 bases between. There are 16 residues in the CDR3. CDR1 and CDR2 (germline): SNHLY, FYNNEI. In DNA, the CDR3 is TGTGCCAGCAGTGAAACGACAGGCCAACACACAGATACGCAGTATTTT. It codes for CASSETTGQHTDTQYF.

This rearrangement joins TRBV7-9 to TRBJ2-1; 8 nucleotides align to TRBD2. V was pared by 2 bases and J by 9 bases, with 9 bases of the junction left unmatched. This CDR3 has 15 residues. The germline CDR1 and CDR2 sequences are SEHNR and FQNEAQ (reference sequence). CDR3 nucleotides: TGTGCCAGCAGCTTACCCCGCGGGACTAGAAGTGAGCAGTTCTTC. Its protein product is CASSLPRGTRSEQFF.

This clonotype has a handful of counts. The chain has TRBV5-1 and TRBJ2-5; D possibly corresponds to TRBD1 (5 bases). The CDR3 length is 16 residues. V lost 0 bases, J lost 11 bases, and 23 bases lay in between. The germline V gene encodes CDR1 SGHRS and CDR2 YFSETQ. The CDR3, as DNA: TGCGCCAGCAGCTTGGGTACCAGACAGATGATCAATGAGCAGTACTTC. Protein: CASSLGTRQMINEQYF.

Ten or more counts support this clonotype. This chain joins TRBV6-1 and TRBJ1-2; no clear D gene. The V gene lost 2 bases and the J gene lost 0 bases, with 10 bases spanning the gap. CDR1 is MNHNS and CDR2 is SASEGT in the germline V gene. This CDR3 is built from 15 residues. This CDR3 reads CASSEWVAANYGYTF. CDR3 nucleotide sequence: TGTGCCAGCAGTGAATGGGTGGCGGCTAACTATGGCTACACCTTC.

This clonotype was seen at least ten times. One end of the junction varies from germline; a read error may be responsible. This chain connects TRBV5-1 to TRBJ2-7; weak D call: TRBD1 (5 bases). The length of the CDR3 is 14 residues. Looked up from germline, CDR1 is SGHRS and CDR2 is YFSETQ. The CDR3 DNA is TGTGCCAGCAGCTTAAGTGGGGCGTCCTACGAGCAGTACTTC. This codes for CASSLSGASYEQYF.

This chain joins TRBV29-1 and TRBJ2-7; TRBD1 aligns across 9 bases. Germline V CDR1 and CDR2: SQVTM, ANQGSEA. This CDR3 comprises 15 residues. With 6 bases clipped from V and 3 bases from J, the junction kept 12 bases outside the gene matches. CDR3 nucleotides: TGCAGCGTACGCCGCGGGACAGGGCTTAGCTACGAGCAGTACTTC. Translated: CSVRRGTGLSYEQYF.

This clonotype was observed a few times. A read error may explain this, as a much larger clone is one base away. The genes are TRBV7-9 and TRBJ2-1, with D possibly being TRBD2 (6 bases). CDR1 is SEHNR, CDR2 FQNEAQ, per germline (reference sequence). The V end lost 5 bases, the J end lost 5 bases, and 19 bases lay between the germline ends. The CDR3 extends over 16 amino acids. The CDR3 DNA reads TGTGCCAGCAGCCCTCGATATGGGACTCTTAACAATGAGCAGTTCTTC. Amino acid sequence: CASSPRYGTLNNEQFF.

This clonotype was seen only a few times. The V call is TRBV10-3, the J call TRBJ2-1, with no clear D. The CDR3 is 17 amino acids. Deletions cut 7 bases from V and 0 bases from J, with 19 bases between. Germline CDR1 ENHRY, CDR2 SYGVKD. The CDR3 bases are TGTGCCATCATGGAACTATCAGCCCCCGGCTCCTACAATGAGCAGTTCTTC. It translates to CAIMELSAPGSYNEQFF.

The gene calls are TRBV5-1 and TRBJ2-1; a weak D match, TRBD2 (5 bases). The ends were cut back, 2 bases at V and 8 bases at J, with 20 bases in the middle. Per the germline V gene, CDR1 is SGHRS and CDR2 is YFSETQ. CDR3 size: 16 residues. The CDR3 DNA reads as TGCGCCAGCAGCTTCCCCCTGGTGGGAGTAGTCGATGAGCAGTTCTTC. Translated: CASSFPLVGVVDEQFF.

Only a few counts were recorded for this clonotype. This chain uses TRBV20-1 with TRBJ1-6, with 7 nucleotides matching TRBD1. Germline V gene lookup returns CDR1 DFQATT and CDR2 SNEGSKA (reference sequence). The length of the CDR3 is 14 residues. V lost 2 bases and J lost 7; bases outside the gene matches: 5. CDR3 in amino acids: CSARSGTANSPLHF. CDR3 in DNA: TGCAGTGCTAGATCCGGGACAGCGAATTCACCCCTCCACTTT.

This chain links TRBV5-1 with TRBJ2-1; 12 bases align to TRBD2. There are 16 residues in the CDR3. Germline V lookup: CDR1 SGHRS, CDR2 YFSETQ. Unmatched junction bases numbered 4, after V lost 4 bases and J lost 2 bases. The DNA of the CDR3 is TGCGCCAGCAGCCTAGCGGGAGGGGTCCCCTACAATGAGCAGTTCTTC. Translation: CASSLAGGVPYNEQFF.

The chain combines TRBV7-8 with TRBJ1-5, with a weak D call TRBD1 (5 bases). Trimming cost V 3 bases and J 9 bases, with 21 bases left between them. Germline-derived CDR1 and CDR2 are SGHVS and FQNEAQ. This CDR3 has 16 amino acids. For the CDR3, the DNA is TGTGCCAGCAGCTTCAGACGGGACTTTGGTTCAGCGCCCCAGCATTTT. It specifies CASSFRRDFGSAPQHF.

As to this clonotype: The junction and the germline gene differ at one end; a read error may be behind it. The genes are TRBV5-1 and TRBJ2-3, with no clear D. There are 16 residues in the CDR3. Germline CDR1 SGHRS, CDR2 YFSETQ. CDR3 bases: TGCACCAGCAGCCCGAGCACGCGGCAAAGCACAGATACGCAGTATTTT. This encodes CTSSPSTRQSTDTQYF.

The table lists this clonotype with a few counts. The chain uses TRBV2 and TRBJ2-1; 10 bases map to TRBD2. This CDR3 is built from 14 residues. Unmatched junction bases numbered 5, after V lost 6 bases and J lost 6 bases. Germline CDR1 SNHLY, CDR2 FYNNEI. The CDR3 region is CASRTGTSVNEQFF. The CDR3 DNA reads as TGTGCCAGCAGAACCGGGACTAGCGTCAATGAGCAGTTCTTC.

The gene calls are TRBV5-1 and TRBJ2-5; TRBD2 agrees at 13 bases. This CDR3 is 16 amino acids long. V lost 1 base to trimming and J lost 11 bases; unmatched junction nucleotides: 11. The germline CDR1 and CDR2 sequences are SGHRS and YFSETQ. CDR3 sequence: CASSLTSGGAINEQYF. CDR3 nucleotides: TGCGCCAGCAGCTTGACTAGCGGGGGGGCTATCAATGAGCAGTACTTC.